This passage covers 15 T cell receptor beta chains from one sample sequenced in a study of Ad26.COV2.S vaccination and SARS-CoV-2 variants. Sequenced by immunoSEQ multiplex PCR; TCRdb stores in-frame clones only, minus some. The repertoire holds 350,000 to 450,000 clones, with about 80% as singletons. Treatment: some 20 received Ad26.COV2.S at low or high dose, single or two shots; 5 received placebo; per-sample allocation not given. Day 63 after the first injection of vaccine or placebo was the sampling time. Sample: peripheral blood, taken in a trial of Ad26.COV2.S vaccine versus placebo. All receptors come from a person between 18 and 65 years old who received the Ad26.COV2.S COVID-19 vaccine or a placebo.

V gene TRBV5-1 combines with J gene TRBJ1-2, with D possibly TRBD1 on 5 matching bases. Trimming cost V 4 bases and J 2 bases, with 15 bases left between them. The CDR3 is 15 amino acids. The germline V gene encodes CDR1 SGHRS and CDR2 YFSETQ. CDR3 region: CASSQYRWANYGYTF. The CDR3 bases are TGCGCCAGCAGCCAATACAGGTGGGCCAACTATGGCTACACCTTC.

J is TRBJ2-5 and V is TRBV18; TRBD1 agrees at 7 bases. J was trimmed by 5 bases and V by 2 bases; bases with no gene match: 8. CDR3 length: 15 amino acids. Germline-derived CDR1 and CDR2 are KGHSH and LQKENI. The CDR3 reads CASSPGRQGVETQYF. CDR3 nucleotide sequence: TGTGCCAGCTCACCAGGTAGACAGGGAGTCGAGACCCAGTACTTC.

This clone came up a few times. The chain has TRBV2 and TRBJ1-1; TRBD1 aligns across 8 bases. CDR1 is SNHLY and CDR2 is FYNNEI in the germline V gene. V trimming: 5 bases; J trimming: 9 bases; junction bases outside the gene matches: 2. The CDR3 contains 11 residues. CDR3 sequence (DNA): TGTGCCAGCAGTTGGACAGGGCAAGCTTTCTTT. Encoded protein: CASSWTGQAFF.

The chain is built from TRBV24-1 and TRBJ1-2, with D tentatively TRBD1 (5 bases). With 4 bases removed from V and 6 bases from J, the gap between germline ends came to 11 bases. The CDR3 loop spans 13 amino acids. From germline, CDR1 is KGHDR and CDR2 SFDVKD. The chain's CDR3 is CATSDLDSDGYTF. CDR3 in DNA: TGTGCCACCAGTGACCTAGACAGTGATGGCTACACCTTC.

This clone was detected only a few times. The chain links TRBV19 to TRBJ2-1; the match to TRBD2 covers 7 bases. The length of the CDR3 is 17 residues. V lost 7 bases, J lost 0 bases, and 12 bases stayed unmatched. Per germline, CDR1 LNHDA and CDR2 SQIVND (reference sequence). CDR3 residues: CASKSSGAPGSYNEQFF. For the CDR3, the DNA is TGTGCCAGTAAATCGAGCGGGGCCCCTGGCTCCTACAATGAGCAGTTCTTC.

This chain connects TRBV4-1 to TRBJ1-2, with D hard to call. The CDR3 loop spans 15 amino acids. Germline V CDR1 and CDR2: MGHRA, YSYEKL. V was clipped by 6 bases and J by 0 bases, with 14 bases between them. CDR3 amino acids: CASRPDDTTNYGYTF. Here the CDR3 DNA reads TGCGCCAGCAGACCCGACGATACTACTAACTATGGCTACACCTTC.

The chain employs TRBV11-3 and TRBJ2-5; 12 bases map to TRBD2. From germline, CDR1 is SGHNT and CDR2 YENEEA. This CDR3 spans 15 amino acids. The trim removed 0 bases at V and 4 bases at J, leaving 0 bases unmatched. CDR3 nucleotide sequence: TGTGCCAGCAGCTTAGAGGGACTAGCGGGAGAGACCCAGTACTTC. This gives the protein CASSLEGLAGETQYF.

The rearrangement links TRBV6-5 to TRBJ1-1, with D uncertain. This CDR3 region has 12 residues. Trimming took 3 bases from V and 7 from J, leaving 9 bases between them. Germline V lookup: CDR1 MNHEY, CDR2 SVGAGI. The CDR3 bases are TGTGCCAGCAGTTATGGGGTTGGTGAAGCTTTCTTT. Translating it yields CASSYGVGEAFF.

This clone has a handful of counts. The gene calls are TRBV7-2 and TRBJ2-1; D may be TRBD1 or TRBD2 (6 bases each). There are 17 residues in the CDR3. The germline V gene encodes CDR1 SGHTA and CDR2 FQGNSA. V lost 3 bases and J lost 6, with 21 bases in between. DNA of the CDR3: TGTGCCAGCAGCTTCATGATGAGGGGGGCGGGAATCAATGAGCAGTTCTTC. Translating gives CASSFMMRGAGINEQFF.

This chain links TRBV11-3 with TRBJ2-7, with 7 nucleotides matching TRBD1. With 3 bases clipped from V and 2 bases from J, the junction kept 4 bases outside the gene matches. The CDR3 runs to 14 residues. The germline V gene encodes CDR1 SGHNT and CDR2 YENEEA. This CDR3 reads CASSFNRGPYEQYF. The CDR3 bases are TGTGCCAGCAGCTTTAACAGGGGCCCCTACGAGCAGTACTTC.

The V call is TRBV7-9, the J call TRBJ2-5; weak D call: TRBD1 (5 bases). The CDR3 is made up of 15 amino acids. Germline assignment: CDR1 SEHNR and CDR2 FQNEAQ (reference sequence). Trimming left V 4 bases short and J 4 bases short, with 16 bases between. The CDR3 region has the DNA TGTGCCAGCAGCTCGCTAACAGGCGGTGCAGAGACCCAGTACTTC. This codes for CASSSLTGGAETQYF.

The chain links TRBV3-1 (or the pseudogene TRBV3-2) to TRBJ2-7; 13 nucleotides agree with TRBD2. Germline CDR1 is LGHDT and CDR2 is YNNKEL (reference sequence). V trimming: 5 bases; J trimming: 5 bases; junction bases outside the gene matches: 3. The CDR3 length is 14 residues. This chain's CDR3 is CASSFGTSGNEQYF. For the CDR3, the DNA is TGTGCCAGCAGCTTCGGGACTAGCGGGAACGAGCAGTACTTC.

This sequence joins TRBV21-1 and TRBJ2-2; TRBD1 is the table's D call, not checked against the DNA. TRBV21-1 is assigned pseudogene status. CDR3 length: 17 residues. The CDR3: CASSKAQGGANTGELFF. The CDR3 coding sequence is TGTGCCAGCAGCAAAGCACAAGGGGGCGCGAACACCGGGGAGCTGTTTTTT.

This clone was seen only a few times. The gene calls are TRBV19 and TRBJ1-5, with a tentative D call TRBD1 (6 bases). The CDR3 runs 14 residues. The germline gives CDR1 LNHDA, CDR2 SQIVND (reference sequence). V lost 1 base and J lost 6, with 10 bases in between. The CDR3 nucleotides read TGTGCCAGTAGTATAGGGGCAGGGGTTCAGCCCCAGCATTTT. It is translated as CASSIGAGVQPQHF.

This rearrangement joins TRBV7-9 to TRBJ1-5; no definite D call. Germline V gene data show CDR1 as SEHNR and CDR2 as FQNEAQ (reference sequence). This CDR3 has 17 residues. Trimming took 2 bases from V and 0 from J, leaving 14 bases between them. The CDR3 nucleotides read TGTGCCAGCAGCTTACCCGCCGGACGGGCTAGCAATCAGCCCCAGCATTTT. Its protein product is CASSLPAGRASNQPQHF.